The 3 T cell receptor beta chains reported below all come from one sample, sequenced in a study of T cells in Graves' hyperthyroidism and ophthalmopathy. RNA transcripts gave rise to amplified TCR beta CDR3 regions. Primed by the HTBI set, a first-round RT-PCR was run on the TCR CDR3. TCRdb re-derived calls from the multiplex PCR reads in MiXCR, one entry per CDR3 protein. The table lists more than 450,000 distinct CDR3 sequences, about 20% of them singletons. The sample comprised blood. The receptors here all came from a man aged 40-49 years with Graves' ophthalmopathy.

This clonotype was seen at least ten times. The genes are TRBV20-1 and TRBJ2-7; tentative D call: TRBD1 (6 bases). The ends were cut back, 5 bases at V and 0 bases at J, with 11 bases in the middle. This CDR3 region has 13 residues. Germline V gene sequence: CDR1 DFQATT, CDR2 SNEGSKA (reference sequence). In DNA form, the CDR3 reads TGCAGTGCTCCAGGGGACAACTCCTACGAGCAGTACTTC. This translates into CSAPGDNSYEQYF.

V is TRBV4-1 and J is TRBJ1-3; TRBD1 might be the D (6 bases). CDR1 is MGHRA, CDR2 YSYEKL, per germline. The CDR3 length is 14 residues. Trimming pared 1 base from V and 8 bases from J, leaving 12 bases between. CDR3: CASSQVLRGHTIYF. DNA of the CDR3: TGCGCCAGCAGCCAAGTTCTCAGGGGCCACACCATATATTTT.

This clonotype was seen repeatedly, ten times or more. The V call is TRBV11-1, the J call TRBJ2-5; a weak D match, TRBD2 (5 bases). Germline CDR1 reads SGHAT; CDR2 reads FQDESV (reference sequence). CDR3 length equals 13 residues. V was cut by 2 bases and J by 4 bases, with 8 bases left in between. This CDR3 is CASSLPGGETQYF. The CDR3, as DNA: TGTGCCAGCAGCTTACCAGGAGGAGAGACCCAGTACTTC.